This T cell receptor (beta chain) was captured in a study of blood T cell repertoires in COVID-19. As for the study in general: Italy, Spain and the United States were the sources of the convalescent and acute COVID-19 samples.

Germline lookup yields CDR1 SGHRS and CDR2 YFSETQ. Trimming took off 6 bases at V and 2 bases at J, with 10 bases between the two ends. The CDR3 extends over 13 amino acids. The repertoire was sequenced with immunoSEQ multiplex PCR; TCRdb's copy has only in-frame clones and lacks some. The sample lists approximately 140,000 clones, 84% occurring once. Ages ranged from about 18 to 89 years, with residence in under 25 US areas. Cohort assignment relied on participant-reported clinical history. Up to 2 weeks before entering the study, exposed participants had met a COVID-19 case. The chain recombines TRBV5-1 with TRBJ2-3, with D perhaps TRBD1 (6 bases). The sequenced material came from PBMCs or T cells enriched from blood (not recorded which). This receptor was identified in a woman in her forties or fifties who had been exposed to COVID-19. The CDR3: CASTTGFTDTQYF. The CDR3 DNA reads as TGCGCCAGCACGACAGGTTTCACAGATACGCAGTATTTT.